This TCR beta chain was recovered during a study of identical twins. Study results and caveats: In cord blood, abundant beta clonotypes had fewer insertions; memory showed no trend. Excess sharing by twins proved weaker in beta out-of-frame sequences.

One entry per CDR3 protein results from TCRdb running MiXCR on the 5' RACE reads. Here the sample spans 500,000 to 650,000 distinct CDR3 sequences, roughly 7.2% being singletons. Germline V lookup: CDR1 SGHVS, CDR2 FQNEAQ. V lost 1 base and J 6 bases, leaving 9 bases between the germline ends. The CDR3 sequence is 14 residues long. Ten or more counts support this clonotype. Its cognate antigen is unknown. Healthy Caucasians, and only they, were the donors. This sample also appeared in a second study, on yellow fever vaccine responses in identical twins.

V usage is TRBV7-8 and J usage is TRBJ2-2, with D possibly being TRBD1 (6 bases). This receptor was obtained from a woman under 30 in good health. The sequencing sample was made of PBMCs. CDR3 sequence (DNA): TGTGCCAGCAGCTTAGTTCAGGGGTCCGGGGAGCTGTTTTTT. This sequence encodes CASSLVQGSGELFF.